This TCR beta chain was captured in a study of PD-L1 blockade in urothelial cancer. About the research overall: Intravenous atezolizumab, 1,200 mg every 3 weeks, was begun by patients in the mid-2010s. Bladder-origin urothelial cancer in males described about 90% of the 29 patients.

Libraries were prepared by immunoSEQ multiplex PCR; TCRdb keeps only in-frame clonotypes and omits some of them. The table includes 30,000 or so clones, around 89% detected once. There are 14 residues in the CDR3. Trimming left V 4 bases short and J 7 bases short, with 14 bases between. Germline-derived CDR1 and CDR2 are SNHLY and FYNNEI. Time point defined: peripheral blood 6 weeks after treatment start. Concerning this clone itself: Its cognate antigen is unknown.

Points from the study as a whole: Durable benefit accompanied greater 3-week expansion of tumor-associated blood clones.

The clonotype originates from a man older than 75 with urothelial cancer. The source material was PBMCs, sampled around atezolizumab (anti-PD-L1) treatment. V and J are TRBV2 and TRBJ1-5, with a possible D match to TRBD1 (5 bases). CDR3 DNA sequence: TGTGCCAGCAGTGGTTTGGAGGGGAGACAGCCCCAGCATTTT. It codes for CASSGLEGRQPQHF.